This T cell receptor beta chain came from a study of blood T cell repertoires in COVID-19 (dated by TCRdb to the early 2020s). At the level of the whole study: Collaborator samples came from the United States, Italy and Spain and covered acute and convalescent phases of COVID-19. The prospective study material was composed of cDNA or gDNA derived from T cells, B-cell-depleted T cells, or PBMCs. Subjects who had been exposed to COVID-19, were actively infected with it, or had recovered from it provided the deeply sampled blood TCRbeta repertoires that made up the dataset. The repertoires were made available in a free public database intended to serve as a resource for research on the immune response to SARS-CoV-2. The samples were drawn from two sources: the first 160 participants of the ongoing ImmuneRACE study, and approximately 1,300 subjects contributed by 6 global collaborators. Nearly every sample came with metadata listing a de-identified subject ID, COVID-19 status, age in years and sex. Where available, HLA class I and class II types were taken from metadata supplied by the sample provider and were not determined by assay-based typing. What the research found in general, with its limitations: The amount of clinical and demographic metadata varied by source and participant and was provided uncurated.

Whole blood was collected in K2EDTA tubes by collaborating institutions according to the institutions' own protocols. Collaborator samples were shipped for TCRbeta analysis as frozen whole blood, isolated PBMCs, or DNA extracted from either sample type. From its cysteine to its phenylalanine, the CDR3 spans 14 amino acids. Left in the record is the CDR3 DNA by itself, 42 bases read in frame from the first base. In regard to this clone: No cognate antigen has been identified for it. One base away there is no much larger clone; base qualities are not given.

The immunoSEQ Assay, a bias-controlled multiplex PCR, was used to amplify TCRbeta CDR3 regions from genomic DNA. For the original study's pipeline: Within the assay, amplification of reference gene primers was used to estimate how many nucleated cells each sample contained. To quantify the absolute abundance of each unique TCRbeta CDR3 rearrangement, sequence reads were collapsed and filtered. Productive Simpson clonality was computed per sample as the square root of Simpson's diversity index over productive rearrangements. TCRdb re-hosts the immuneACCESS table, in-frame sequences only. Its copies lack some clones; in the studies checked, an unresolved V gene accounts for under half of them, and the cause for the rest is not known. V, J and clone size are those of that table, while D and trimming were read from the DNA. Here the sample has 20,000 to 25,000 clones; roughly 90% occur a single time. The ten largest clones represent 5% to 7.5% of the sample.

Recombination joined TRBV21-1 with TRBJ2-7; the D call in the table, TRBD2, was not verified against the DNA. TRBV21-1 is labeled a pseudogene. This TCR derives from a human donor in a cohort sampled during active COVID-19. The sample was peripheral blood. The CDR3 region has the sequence CASSTFRGRGEQYF. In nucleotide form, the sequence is TGTGCCAGCAGCACCTTTAGGGGGAGGGGCGAGCAGTACTTC.